The 19 T cell receptor beta chains listed next were all sequenced from one sample in a study of control samples from healthy donors and cancer patients (dated by TCRdb to about 2020). The library was generated by the immunoSEQ multiplex PCR assay. Here the immuneACCESS table is served through TCRdb, limited to in-frame sequences with V and J called. Missing clones are a known gap in these copies; in checked studies unresolved V genes cover under half, and the rest lacks a known reason. Present in this sample are approximately 190,000 clones, about 90% of which were seen just once. The ten most abundant clones make up over 1.5% of the sample. Specimen: blood. These receptors all come from a man aged 25-45 years in good health.

The rearrangement links TRBV27 to TRBJ1-2; unclear D gene. Germline CDR1 reads MNHEY; CDR2 reads SMNVEV (reference sequence). V was pared by 2 bases and J by 3 bases, with 13 bases between. CDR3 length: 15 amino acids. The CDR3 region is CASSLKGFLDYGYTF. The CDR3 DNA reads TGTGCCAGCAGTTTAAAGGGCTTTCTGGACTATGGCTACACCTTC.

The V and J genes are TRBV27 and TRBJ1-4; 7 nucleotides line up with TRBD1. V lost 4 bases, J lost 0 bases, and 14 bases stayed unmatched. Germline-derived CDR1 and CDR2 are MNHEY and SMNVEV (reference sequence). The CDR3 spans 19 residues. The CDR3 is CASSSKGAGRGATNEKLFF. The CDR3 nucleotides are TGTGCCAGCAGTTCTAAGGGGGCGGGAAGAGGCGCAACTAATGAAAAACTGTTTTTT. The entire variable domain, with the rest obtained from reference TRBV27 and TRBJ1-4, is as follows: EAQVTQNPRYLITVTGKKLTVTCSQNMNHEYMSWYRQDPGLGLRQIYYSMNVEVTDKGDVPEGYKVSRKEKRNFPLILESPSPNQTSLYFCASSSKGAGRGATNEKLFFGSGTQLSVL.

The chain uses TRBV24-1 and TRBJ1-2, with a possible D match to TRBD1 (6 bases). CDR3 size: 14 residues. Per germline, CDR1 KGHDR and CDR2 SFDVKD. With 4 bases removed from V and 2 bases from J, the gap between germline ends came to 10 bases. For the CDR3, the DNA is TGTGCCACCAGTGACTCCGGACAGAACTATGGCTACACCTTC. Protein product: CATSDSGQNYGYTF.

This chain links TRBV18 with TRBJ1-1; possible D gene TRBD1, 6 bases. This CDR3 region has 13 residues. V was clipped by 1 base and J by 3 bases, with 6 bases between them. Germline V lookup: CDR1 KGHSH, CDR2 LQKENI. The CDR3: CASSPQGDTEAFF. In DNA form, the CDR3 reads TGTGCCAGCTCACCACAGGGGGACACTGAAGCTTTCTTT.

The chain has TRBV6-5 and TRBJ1-2; no clear D. The V gene lost 8 bases and the J gene lost 4 bases, with 11 bases spanning the gap. The germline V gene encodes CDR1 MNHEY and CDR2 SVGAGI. The CDR3 is 12 residues long. This CDR3 reads CASLEVSYGYTF. In DNA, the CDR3 is TGTGCCAGCTTGGAGGTTTCCTATGGCTACACCTTC.

V usage is TRBV4-1 and J usage is TRBJ2-1, with 13 bases fitting TRBD2. Looked up from germline, CDR1 is MGHRA and CDR2 is YSYEKL. J was trimmed by 6 bases and V by 4 bases; bases with no gene match: 12. The CDR3 extends over 18 amino acids. CDR3 DNA: TGCGCCAGCAGCCGGGGACTAGCGGGGCGGCGACTCCTCAATGAGCAGTTCTTC. This sequence encodes CASSRGLAGRRLLNEQFF.

The V call is TRBV4-1, the J call TRBJ1-4, with 7 nucleotides matching TRBD1. The trim removed 0 bases at V and 3 bases at J, leaving 4 bases unmatched. This CDR3 region has 16 residues. Per germline, CDR1 MGHRA and CDR2 YSYEKL. The chain's CDR3 is CASSQEWGQPNEKLFF. In DNA form, the CDR3 reads TGCGCCAGCAGCCAAGAATGGGGACAGCCTAATGAAAAACTGTTTTTT.

The rearrangement uses TRBV29-1 and TRBJ1-2; D is ambiguous. Looked up from germline, CDR1 is SQVTM and CDR2 is ANQGSEA. V lost 7 bases to trimming and J lost 6 bases, with 12 bases between them. This CDR3 has 11 residues. The CDR3 region has the DNA TGCAGCGCCAATGGGAGGGATGGCTACACCTTC. Its protein product is CSANGRDGYTF.

Regarding this clone: A junction boundary mismatches the germline segment, possibly from a read error. V gene TRBV3-1 (or the pseudogene TRBV3-2) combines with J gene TRBJ1-1; tentative D call: TRBD1 (5 bases). CDR3 length equals 14 residues. CDR1 and CDR2 from the germline V gene are LGHDT and YNNKEL (reference sequence). CDR3 coding DNA: TGTGCCAGCAGCCAGAGAGGTGGGGCGACCTACGCCATTTTT. Encoded protein: CASSQRGGATYAIF.

The chain carries TRBV2 and TRBJ1-2; TRBD1 matches at 11 bases. The V gene end was trimmed by 6 bases and the J gene end by 4 bases; junction bases not matched to a gene: 7. Germline V gene sequence: CDR1 SNHLY, CDR2 FYNNEI. This CDR3 has 15 residues. CDR3 amino acids: CASSGTGTGGYGYTF. The DNA for the CDR3 is TGTGCCAGCAGCGGTACCGGGACAGGGGGCTATGGCTACACCTTC.

The chain couples TRBV18 to TRBJ2-1; no definite D call. The CDR3 consists of 15 residues. Trimming removed 8 bases at V and 0 bases at J, with 14 bases between. CDR1 and CDR2 (germline): KGHSH, LQKENI. The CDR3 DNA sequence: TGTGCCAGCCTCTTTTTAAGTAGCTCCTACAATGAGCAGTTCTTC. Translation gives CASLFLSSSYNEQFF.

The chain combines TRBV20-1 with TRBJ1-1, with 10 bases aligning to TRBD1. The J segment lost 13 bases and the V segment lost 4 bases, leaving 6 bases of the junction unmatched. From germline, CDR1 is DFQATT and CDR2 SNEGSKA (reference sequence). The CDR3 runs to 11 residues. This CDR3 is CSAKIDRGRFF. The CDR3 region has the DNA TGCAGTGCTAAAATTGACAGGGGGCGTTTCTTT.

The V and J genes are TRBV2 and TRBJ1-1; tentative D call: TRBD1 (6 bases). V was trimmed by 6 bases and J by 2 bases, leaving 10 bases between them. Germline CDR1 SNHLY, CDR2 FYNNEI. The CDR3 has 13 amino acids. The CDR3 coding sequence is TGTGCCAGCAGGGGACAATTTAACACTGAAGCTTTCTTT. Its protein product is CASRGQFNTEAFF.

The chain combines TRBV27 with TRBJ1-6, with D hard to call. The germline V gene has CDR1 MNHEY and CDR2 SMNVEV (reference sequence). There are 14 residues in the CDR3. V lost 3 bases and J lost 13, with 16 bases in between. The CDR3 DNA reads as TGTGCCAGCAGTTTTGGACGTACCACCGGGCCCCTCCACTTT. As protein: CASSFGRTTGPLHF.

V usage is TRBV19 and J usage is TRBJ2-1, with D perhaps TRBD1 (6 bases). Trimming left V 1 base short and J 2 bases short, with 9 bases between. CDR1 is LNHDA, CDR2 SQIVND, per germline (reference sequence). This CDR3 has 15 amino acids. CDR3 region: CASSIARDTYNEQFF. CDR3 nucleotide sequence: TGTGCCAGTAGTATAGCCCGGGACACCTACAATGAGCAGTTCTTC. Full variable domain (remainder filled in from reference TRBV19 and TRBJ2-1): DGGITQSPKYLFRKEGQNVTLSCEQNLNHDAMYWYRQDPGQGLRLIYYSQIVNDFQKGDIAEGYSVSREKKESFPLTVTSAQKNPTAFYLCASSIARDTYNEQFFGPGTRLTVL.

V and J are TRBV7-9 and TRBJ1-1, with D hard to call. Between the trimmed V and J ends, which lost 7 bases and 8 bases, there was a span of 23 bases. The germline gives CDR1 SEHNR, CDR2 FQNEAQ (reference sequence). The CDR3 is 15 amino acids. The CDR3 sequence is CASTGLWRSQREAFF. The CDR3, as DNA: TGTGCCAGCACTGGGTTATGGAGGAGTCAAAGAGAAGCTTTCTTT.

V gene TRBV30 combines with J gene TRBJ2-7, with a weak D call TRBD1 (5 bases). This CDR3 contains 12 residues. Trimming removed 0 bases at V and 6 bases at J, with 9 bases between. Germline values: CDR1 GTSNPN, CDR2 SVGIG (reference sequence). Here the CDR3 reads CAWSVGAPEQYF. The CDR3 bases are TGTGCCTGGAGTGTAGGGGCTCCCGAGCAGTACTTC.

CDR3 protein: CASSPPPSGRSGYTF. In DNA, the CDR3 is TGTGCCAGCAGCCCTCCGCCAAGCGGTAGAAGTGGCTACACCTTC. The chain recombines TRBV11-2 with TRBJ1-2; D is uncertain. Per germline, CDR1 SGHAT and CDR2 FQNNGV. V lost 5 bases to trimming and J lost 7 bases, with 20 bases between them. The CDR3 is 15 residues long.

The chain uses TRBV28 and TRBJ2-7; the D gene is possibly TRBD1 (7 bases). Germline assignment: CDR1 MDHEN and CDR2 SYDVKM. The CDR3 length is 15 residues. Between the trimmed V and J ends, which lost 5 bases and 0 bases, there was a span of 14 bases. The CDR3: CASSGGDSSSYEQYF. Written as DNA, the CDR3 is TGTGCCAGCAGTGGAGGGGACAGTAGCTCCTACGAGCAGTACTTC. Looking up the rest from reference TRBV28 and TRBJ2-7 gives the full variable domain: DVKVTQSSRYLVKRTGEKVFLECVQDMDHENMFWYRQDPGLGLRLIYFSYDVKMKEKGDIPEGYSVSREKKERFSLILESASTNQTSMYLCASSGGDSSSYEQYFGPGTRLTVT.